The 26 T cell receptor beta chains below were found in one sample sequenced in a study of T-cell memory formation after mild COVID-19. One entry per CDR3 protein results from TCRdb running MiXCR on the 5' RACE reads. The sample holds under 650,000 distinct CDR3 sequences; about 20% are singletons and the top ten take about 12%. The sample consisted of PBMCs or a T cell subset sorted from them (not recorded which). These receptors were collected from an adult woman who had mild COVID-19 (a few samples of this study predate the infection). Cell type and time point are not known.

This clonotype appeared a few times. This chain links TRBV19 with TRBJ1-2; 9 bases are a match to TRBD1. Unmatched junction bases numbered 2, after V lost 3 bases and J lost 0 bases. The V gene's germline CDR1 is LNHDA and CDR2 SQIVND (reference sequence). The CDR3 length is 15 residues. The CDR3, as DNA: TGTGCCAGTAGTATCCGGGACAGGGCTAACTATGGCTACACCTTC. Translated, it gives CASSIRDRANYGYTF. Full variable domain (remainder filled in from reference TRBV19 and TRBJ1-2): DGGITQSPKYLFRKEGQNVTLSCEQNLNHDAMYWYRQDPGQGLRLIYYSQIVNDFQKGDIAEGYSVSREKKESFPLTVTSAQKNPTAFYLCASSIRDRANYGYTFGSGTRLTVV.

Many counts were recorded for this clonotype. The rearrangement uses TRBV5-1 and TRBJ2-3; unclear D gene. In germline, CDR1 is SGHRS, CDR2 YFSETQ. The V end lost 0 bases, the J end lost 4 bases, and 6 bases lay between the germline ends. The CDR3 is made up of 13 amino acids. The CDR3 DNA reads TGCGCCAGCAGCTTGGGGCAGGCAGATACGCAGTATTTT. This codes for CASSLGQADTQYF. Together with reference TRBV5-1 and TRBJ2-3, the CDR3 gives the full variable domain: KAGVTQTPRYLIKTRGQQVTLSCSPISGHRSVSWYQQTPGQGLQFLFEYFSETQRNKGNFPGRFSGRQFSNSRSEMNVSTLELGDSALYLCASSLGQADTQYFGPGTRLTVL.

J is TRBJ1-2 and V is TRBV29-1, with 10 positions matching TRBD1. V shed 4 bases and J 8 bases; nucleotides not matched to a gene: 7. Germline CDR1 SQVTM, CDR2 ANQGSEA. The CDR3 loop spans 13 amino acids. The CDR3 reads CSVAGQGVEGYTF. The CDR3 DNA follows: TGCAGCGTTGCCGGACAGGGGGTTGAGGGCTACACCTTC.

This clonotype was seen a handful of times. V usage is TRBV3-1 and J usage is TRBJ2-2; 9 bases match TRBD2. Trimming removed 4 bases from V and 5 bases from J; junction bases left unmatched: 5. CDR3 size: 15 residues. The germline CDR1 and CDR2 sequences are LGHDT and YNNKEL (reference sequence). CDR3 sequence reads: CASSPWRGGTGELFF. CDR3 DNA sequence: TGTGCCAGCAGCCCCTGGCGGGGGGGAACCGGGGAGCTGTTTTTT.

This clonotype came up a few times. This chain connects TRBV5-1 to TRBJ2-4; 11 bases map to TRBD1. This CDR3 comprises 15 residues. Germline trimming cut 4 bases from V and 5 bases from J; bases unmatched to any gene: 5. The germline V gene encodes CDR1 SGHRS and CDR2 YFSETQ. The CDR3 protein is CASSPRDRGENIQYF. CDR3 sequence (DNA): TGCGCCAGCAGCCCCCGGGACAGGGGGGAAAACATTCAGTACTTC.

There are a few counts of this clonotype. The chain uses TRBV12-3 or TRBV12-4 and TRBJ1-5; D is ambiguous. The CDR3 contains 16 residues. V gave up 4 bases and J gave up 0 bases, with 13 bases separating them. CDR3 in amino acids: CASSYGRSHSNQPQHF. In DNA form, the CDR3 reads TGTGCCAGCAGTTACGGCCGGAGCCATAGCAATCAGCCCCAGCATTTT.

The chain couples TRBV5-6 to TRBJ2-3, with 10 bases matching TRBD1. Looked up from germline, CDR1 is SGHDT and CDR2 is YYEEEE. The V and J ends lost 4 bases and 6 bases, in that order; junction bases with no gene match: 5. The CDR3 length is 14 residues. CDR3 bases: TGTGCCAGCAGCACCGGGACAGGGGTGGATACGCAGTATTTT. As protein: CASSTGTGVDTQYF.

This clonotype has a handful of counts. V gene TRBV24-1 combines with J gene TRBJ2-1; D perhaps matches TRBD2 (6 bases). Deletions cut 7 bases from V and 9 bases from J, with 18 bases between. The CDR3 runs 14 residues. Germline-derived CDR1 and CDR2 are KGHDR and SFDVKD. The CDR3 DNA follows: TGTGCCACCAGCCCGGGGGATTTAAAGGGTGAGCAGTTCTTC. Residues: CATSPGDLKGEQFF.

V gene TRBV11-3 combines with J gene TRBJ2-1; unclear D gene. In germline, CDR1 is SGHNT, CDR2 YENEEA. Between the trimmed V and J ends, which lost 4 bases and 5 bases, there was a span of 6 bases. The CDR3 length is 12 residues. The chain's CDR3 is CASSSLNNEQFF. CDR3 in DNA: TGTGCCAGCAGCTCCTTAAACAATGAGCAGTTCTTC.

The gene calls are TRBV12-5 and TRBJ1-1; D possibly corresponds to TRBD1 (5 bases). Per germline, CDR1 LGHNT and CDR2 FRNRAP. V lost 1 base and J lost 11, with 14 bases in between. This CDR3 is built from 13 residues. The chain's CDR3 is CASGLAPDSRAFF. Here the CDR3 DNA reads TGTGCTAGTGGTTTGGCCCCCGACAGTAGGGCTTTCTTT.

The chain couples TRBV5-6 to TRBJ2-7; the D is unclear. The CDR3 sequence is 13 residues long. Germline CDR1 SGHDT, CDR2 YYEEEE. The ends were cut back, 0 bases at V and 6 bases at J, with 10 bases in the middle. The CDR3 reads CASSLVSRSEQYF. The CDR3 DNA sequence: TGTGCCAGCAGCTTGGTAAGTCGGAGCGAGCAGTACTTC.

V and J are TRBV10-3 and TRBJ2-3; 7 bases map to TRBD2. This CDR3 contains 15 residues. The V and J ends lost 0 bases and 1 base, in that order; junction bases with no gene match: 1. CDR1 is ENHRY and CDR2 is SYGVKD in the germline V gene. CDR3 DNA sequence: TGTGCCATCAGTGAGTCACGGGGGGGCACAGATACGCAGTATTTT. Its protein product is CAISESRGGTDTQYF.

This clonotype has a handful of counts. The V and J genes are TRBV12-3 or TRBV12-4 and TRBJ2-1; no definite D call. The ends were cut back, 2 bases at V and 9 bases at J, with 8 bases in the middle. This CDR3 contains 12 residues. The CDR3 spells CASSLSGGEQFF. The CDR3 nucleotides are TGTGCCAGCAGTTTAAGTGGTGGTGAGCAGTTCTTC.

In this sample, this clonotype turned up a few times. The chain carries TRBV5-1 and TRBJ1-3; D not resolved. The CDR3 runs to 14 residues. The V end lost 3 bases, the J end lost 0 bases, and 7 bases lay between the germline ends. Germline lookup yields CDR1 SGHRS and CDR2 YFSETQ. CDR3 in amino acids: CASSSDGSGNTIYF. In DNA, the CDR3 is TGCGCCAGCAGCTCGGACGGCTCTGGAAACACCATATATTTT.

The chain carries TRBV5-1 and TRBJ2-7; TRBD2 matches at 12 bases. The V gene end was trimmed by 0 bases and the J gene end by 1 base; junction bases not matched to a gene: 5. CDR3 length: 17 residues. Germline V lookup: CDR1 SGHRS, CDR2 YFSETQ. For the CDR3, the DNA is TGCGCCAGCAGCTTGGAAGCGCTAGCGGGAGGGTCCTACGAGCAGTACTTC. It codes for CASSLEALAGGSYEQYF.

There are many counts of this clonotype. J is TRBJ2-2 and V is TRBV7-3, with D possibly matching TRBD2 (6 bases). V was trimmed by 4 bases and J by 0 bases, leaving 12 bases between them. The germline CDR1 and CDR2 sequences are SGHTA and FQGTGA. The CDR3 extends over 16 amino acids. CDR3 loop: CASSSIPGANTGELFF. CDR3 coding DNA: TGTGCCAGCAGCTCCATTCCGGGAGCGAACACCGGGGAGCTGTTTTTT.

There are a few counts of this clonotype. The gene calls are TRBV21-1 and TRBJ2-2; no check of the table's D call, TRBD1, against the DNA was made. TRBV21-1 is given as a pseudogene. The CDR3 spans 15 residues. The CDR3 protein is CASPRDKLNTGELFF. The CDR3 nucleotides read TGTGCCAGCCCTAGGGACAAATTAAACACCGGGGAGCTGTTTTTT.

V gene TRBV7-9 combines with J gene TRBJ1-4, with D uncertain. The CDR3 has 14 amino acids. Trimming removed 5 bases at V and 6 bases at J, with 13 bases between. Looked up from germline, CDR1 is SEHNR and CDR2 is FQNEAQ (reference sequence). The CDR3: CASSAGSFYEKLFF. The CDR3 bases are TGTGCCAGCAGCGCCGGGTCTTTCTATGAAAAACTGTTTTTT.

Here the CDR3 reads CASSYQGTGELFF. The CDR3 DNA reads as TGTGCCAGCAGTTACCAGGGCACCGGGGAGCTGTTTTTT. The chain is built from TRBV27 and TRBJ2-2, with D tentatively TRBD1 (5 bases). Germline assignment: CDR1 MNHEY and CDR2 SMNVEV (reference sequence). This CDR3 has 13 amino acids. V lost 4 bases to trimming and J lost 4 bases, with 7 bases between them.

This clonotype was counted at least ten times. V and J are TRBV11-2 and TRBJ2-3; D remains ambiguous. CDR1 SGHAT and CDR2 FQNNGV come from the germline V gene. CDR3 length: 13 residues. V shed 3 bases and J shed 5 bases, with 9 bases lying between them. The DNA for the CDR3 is TGTGCCAGCAGCTTTCGGCCCCAAGATACGCAGTATTTT. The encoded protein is CASSFRPQDTQYF. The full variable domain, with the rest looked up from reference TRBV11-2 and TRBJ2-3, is EAGVAQSPRYKIIEKRQSVAFWCNPISGHATLYWYQQILGQGPKLLIQFQNNGVVDDSQLPKDRFSAERLKGVDSTLKIQPAKLEDSAVYLCASSFRPQDTQYFGPGTRLTVL.

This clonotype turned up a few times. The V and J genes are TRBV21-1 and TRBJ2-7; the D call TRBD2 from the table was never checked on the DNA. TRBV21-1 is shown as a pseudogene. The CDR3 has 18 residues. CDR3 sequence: CASSKVERTGLAGFTQYF. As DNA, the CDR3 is TGTGCCAGCAGCAAAGTTGAAAGGACCGGACTAGCGGGTTTTACGCAGTACTTC.

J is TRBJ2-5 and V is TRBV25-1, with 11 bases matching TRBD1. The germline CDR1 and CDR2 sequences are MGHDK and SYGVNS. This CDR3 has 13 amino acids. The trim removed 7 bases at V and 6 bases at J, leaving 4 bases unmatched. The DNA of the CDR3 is TGTGCCAGCACTTGGGACAGGGGGAAGACCCAGTACTTC. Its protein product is CASTWDRGKTQYF.

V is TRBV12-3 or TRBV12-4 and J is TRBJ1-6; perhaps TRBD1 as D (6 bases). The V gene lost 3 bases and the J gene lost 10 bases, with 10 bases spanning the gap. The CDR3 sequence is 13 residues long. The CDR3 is CASSLGGRSPLHF. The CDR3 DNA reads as TGTGCCAGCAGTTTGGGGGGCAGGTCACCCCTCCACTTT.

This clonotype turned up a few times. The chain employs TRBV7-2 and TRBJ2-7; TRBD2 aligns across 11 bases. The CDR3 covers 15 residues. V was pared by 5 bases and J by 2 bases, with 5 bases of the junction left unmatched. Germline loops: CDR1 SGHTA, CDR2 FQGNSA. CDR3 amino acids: CASSTTSGSTYEQYF. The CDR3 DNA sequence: TGTGCCAGCAGCACTACTAGCGGGAGTACCTACGAGCAGTACTTC.

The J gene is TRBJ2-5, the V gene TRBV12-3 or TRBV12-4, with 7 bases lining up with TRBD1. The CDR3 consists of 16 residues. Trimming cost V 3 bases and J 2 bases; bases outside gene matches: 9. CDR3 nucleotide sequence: TGTGCCAGCAGTTTGTCCCCGGGACAGCCTCAAGAGACCCAGTACTTC. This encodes CASSLSPGQPQETQYF.

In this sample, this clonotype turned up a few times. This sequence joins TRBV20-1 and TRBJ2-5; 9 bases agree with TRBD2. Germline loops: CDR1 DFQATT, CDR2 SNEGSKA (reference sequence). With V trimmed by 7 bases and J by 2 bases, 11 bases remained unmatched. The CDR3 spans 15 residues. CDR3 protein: CSGSGGGGNQETQYF. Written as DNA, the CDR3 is TGCAGTGGATCTGGCGGGGGGGGAAATCAAGAGACCCAGTACTTC.